Detailed here is one T cell receptor beta chain. The data belong to a study of blood T cell repertoires in COVID-19. V gave up 0 bases and J gave up 7 bases, with 23 bases separating them. Germline V gives CDR1 SGHRS, CDR2 YFSETQ. The CDR3 has 18 residues. Repertoires were generated with immunoSEQ multiplex PCR, while TCRdb's copy carries only in-frame clones and drops some. The sample lists roughly 140,000 clones; 81% were seen once. This receptor was identified in a human donor in a cohort sampled during active COVID-19. This chain connects TRBV5-1 to TRBJ1-5; TRBD1 might be the D (5 bases). The sample consisted of peripheral blood. CDR3 loop: CASSLGSPAGNAPQPQHF. The CDR3 nucleotides are TGCGCCAGCAGCTTGGGTAGTCCGGCAGGGAACGCTCCCCAGCCCCAGCATTTT.